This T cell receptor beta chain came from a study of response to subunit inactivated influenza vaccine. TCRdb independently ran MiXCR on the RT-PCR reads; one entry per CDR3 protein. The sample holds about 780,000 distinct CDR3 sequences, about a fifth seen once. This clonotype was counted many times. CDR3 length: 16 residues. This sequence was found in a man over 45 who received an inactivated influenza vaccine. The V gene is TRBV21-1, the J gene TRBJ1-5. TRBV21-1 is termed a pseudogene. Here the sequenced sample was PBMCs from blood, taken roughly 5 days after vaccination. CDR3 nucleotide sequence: TGTGCCAGCAGCAAAGGGGGACGAGAAAGCAATCAGCCCCAGCATTTT. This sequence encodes CASSKGGRESNQPQHF.